The next 3 T cell receptor beta chains were all read from a single sample in a study of identical twins (dated by TCRdb to the mid-2010s). The library was generated by 5' RACE. TCRdb names Illumina HiSeq 2000 as the instrument used. TCRdb trimmed public reads at Q25 via fastp, called clones via MiXCR and kept in-frame beta chains. Duplicate CDR3 protein sequences are folded into a single record with the most common DNA and genes. The sample table shows approximately 500,000 distinct CDR3 sequences, and 13% to 15% are seen once. 0.44% of the sample is in the top ten clones. Separately, the same data were catalogued under a study of yellow fever vaccine responses in identical twins.

Sequencing used CD4+ T cells sorted from blood. These receptors originate from a woman between 18 and 29 years old in good health.

The chain joins TRBV5-1 to TRBJ2-3; no reliable D call. V was shortened by 2 bases and J by 4 bases, with 11 bases between the two germline ends. Per the germline V gene, CDR1 is SGHRS and CDR2 is YFSETQ. CDR3 length: 14 residues. CDR3 amino acids: CASSFRSPPDTQYF. Here the CDR3 DNA reads TGCGCCAGCAGCTTCCGAAGTCCCCCAGATACGCAGTATTTT.

The chain employs TRBV11-2 and TRBJ2-5, with 9 bases that match TRBD2. The germline gives CDR1 SGHAT, CDR2 FQNNGV. This CDR3 is 16 amino acids long. V was clipped by 5 bases and J by 0 bases; unmatched bases: 7. The CDR3: CASSPRLAAYQETQYF. The CDR3 DNA reads as TGTGCCAGCAGCCCTAGACTAGCGGCCTACCAAGAGACCCAGTACTTC.

CDR3 protein: CASSLEVRGSPLHF. The CDR3 nucleotides are TGTGCCAGCAGTTTGGAGGTTCGGGGATCACCCCTCCACTTT. The genes are TRBV12-3 or TRBV12-4 and TRBJ1-6; D gene ambiguous. Trimming removed 3 bases at V and 10 bases at J, with 13 bases between. This CDR3 is built from 14 residues.